This is a list of T cell receptor beta chains from one sample in a study of blood T cell repertoires in COVID-19. Generated by immunoSEQ multiplex PCR, the TCRdb table keeps only in-frame clones and is missing some. The sample has just over 250,000 clones, approximately 86% seen once. Material: peripheral blood. The receptors were sampled from a man aged 40-49 years who had recovered from COVID-19. Each CDR3 is given with its conserved first and last residue. Where a row states a size, it is once, few, many or the class of an expanded clone; other rows omit it.

abundance	v_gene	j_gene	CDR3aa
few	TRBV6-5	TRBJ1-6	CASSKTGGSPLHF
NA	TRBV7-2	TRBJ1-6	CASSLYSSYNSPLHF
NA	TRBV27	TRBJ1-5	CASSPQRWTGDLRQHF
NA	TRBV19	TRBJ2-2	CASRDRGQNTGELFF
NA	TRBV15	TRBJ2-2	CATSRGGSGSKNGELFF
NA	TRBV27	TRBJ2-7	CASSPFRSYEQYF
few	TRBV9	TRBJ2-2	CASSQGTSGRSNTGELFF
NA	TRBV2	TRBJ2-1	CASSRTSGSYNEQFF
NA	TRBV6-4	TRBJ1-2	CASSAGQGQYGYTF
NA	TRBV7-2	TRBJ1-4	CASSLNRGFGEKLFF
NA	TRBV20-1	TRBJ1-1	CSARGGLEAFF
NA	TRBV3-1/TRBV3-2	TRBJ1-1	CASSQVDPGHQNTEAFF
NA	TRBV11-2	TRBJ2-5	CASSPVAGSEETQYF
NA	TRBV5-4	TRBJ2-1	CASSLEGPAEQFF
NA	TRBV9	TRBJ2-3	CASSLRSPRTDTQYF
NA	TRBV7-6	TRBJ2-7	CASSSQTGGGSYEQYF
NA	TRBV6-5	TRBJ2-3	CASSPTTGGIHTQYF
NA	TRBV4-1	TRBJ2-4	CASSELGISKNIQYF
NA	TRBV15	TRBJ1-6	CATSREGRGNSPLHF
few	TRBV19	TRBJ2-1	CASSMPRRDEQFF
NA	TRBV7-2	TRBJ2-1	CASSLRGGENEQFF
NA	TRBV2	TRBJ2-1	CASSGSSGGPNYNEQFF
NA	TRBV4-3	TRBJ1-2	CASSQDITGTGNDYGYTF
few	TRBV7-9	TRBJ2-2	CASSPRLAGDGGELFF
NA	TRBV5-1	TRBJ2-3	CASSLAGTGGSINTQYF
NA	TRBV27	TRBJ2-7	CASTPNRGRNEGYEQYF
NA	TRBV19	TRBJ2-7	CASRPAGTQKAYEQYF
NA	TRBV3-1/TRBV3-2	TRBJ2-2	CASSHRQGDTGELFF
few	TRBV15	TRBJ2-7	CATSSIPGTGSYEQYF
NA	TRBV7-3	TRBJ2-2	CASSPGGGLNTGELFF
NA	TRBV7-8	TRBJ1-4	CASSSRGFNEKLFF
NA	TRBV19	TRBJ2-2	CASSALRQGNTGELFF
NA	TRBV7-9	TRBJ2-3	CASSYTDTQYF
NA	TRBV29-1	TRBJ2-5	CSVILGETQYF